The T cell receptor (beta chain) under discussion was sequenced for a study of cytomegalovirus exposure and HLA in healthy donors. Overall study: Among the roughly 400 genotyped donors, around 81% were placed in the Caucasian-associated ancestry cluster.

The PCR was carried out with 60 Vbeta primers and 13 Jbeta primers. The repertoire was sequenced with immunoSEQ multiplex PCR; TCRdb's copy has only in-frame clones and lacks some. The table has 99,000 or so clones, 76% seen once. Donors in the study were healthy people who gave bone marrow. This TCR derives from a woman in her late teens or twenties in good health and CMV-seropositive. Sequenced sample: PBMCs.

This CDR3 reads CASSPSGRIGNEQFF. The CDR3 DNA follows: TGTGCCAGCAGTCCGAGCGGGAGAATTGGCAATGAGCAGTTCTTC. This rearrangement joins TRBV27 to TRBJ2-1; TRBD2 matches 8 bases. The CDR3 sequence is 15 residues long. CDR1 is MNHEY, CDR2 SMNVEV, per germline (reference sequence). Trimming took 5 bases from V and 6 from J; bases not matched to a gene: 9.